This record concerns one T cell receptor (beta chain) sequence. This CDR3 has 15 residues. V lost 7 bases and J lost 0, with 15 bases in between. CDR1 is SEHNR, CDR2 FQNEAQ, per germline (reference sequence). The assay was immunoSEQ multiplex PCR, and TCRdb's table has in-frame clones only and misses some. The data hold about 130,000 clones, with approximately 78% observed a single time. These data originate in a study of blood T cell repertoires in COVID-19. Study summary: Specimens from acute and convalescent COVID-19 originated in the United States, Italy and Spain.

What was sequenced was peripheral blood. This clonotype originated in a man in his 60s who had recovered from COVID-19. The chain joins TRBV7-9 to TRBJ1-1, with no clear D. The CDR3 DNA is TGTGCCAGCACCTCAGGCCAGTCCTTGAACACTGAAGCTTTCTTT. Residues: CASTSGQSLNTEAFF.